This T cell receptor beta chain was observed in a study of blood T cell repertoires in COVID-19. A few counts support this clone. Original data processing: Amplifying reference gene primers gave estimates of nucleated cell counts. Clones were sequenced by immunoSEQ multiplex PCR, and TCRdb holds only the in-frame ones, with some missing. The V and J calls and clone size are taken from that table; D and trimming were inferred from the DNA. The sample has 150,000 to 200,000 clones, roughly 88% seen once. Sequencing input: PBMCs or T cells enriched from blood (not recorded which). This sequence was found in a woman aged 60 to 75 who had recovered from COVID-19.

The CDR3 DNA sequence: TGTGCCAGCAGTTTCCATCCGGGACAGGGTTTGTTCTTC. Its protein product is CASSFHPGQGLFF. The J gene is TRBJ2-1, the V gene TRBV12-3 or TRBV12-4; 9 bases map to TRBD1. V gave up 3 bases and J gave up 15 bases; unmatched junction bases: 9. The CDR3 extends over 13 amino acids.